The 17 T cell receptor beta chains presented below share a single source sample, sequenced in a study of blood T cell repertoires in COVID-19. Sequencing used immunoSEQ multiplex PCR; TCRdb keeps in-frame clones, though not all of them. Here the sample spans more than 300,000 clones, about nine tenths being singletons. Sequenced material: PBMCs or T cells enriched from blood (not recorded which). Receptors originate from a woman aged 25 to 39 who had recovered from COVID-19.

The chain uses TRBV29-1 and TRBJ2-1; 16 bases align to TRBD2. There are 18 residues in the CDR3. Germline V gene sequence: CDR1 SQVTM, CDR2 ANQGSEA. Trimming cost V 6 bases and J 0 bases; bases outside gene matches: 8. CDR3 amino acids: CSVIPGLAGGVSYNEQFF. The DNA of the CDR3 is TGCAGCGTCATACCGGGACTAGCGGGAGGGGTCTCCTACAATGAGCAGTTCTTC.

The chain couples TRBV5-1 to TRBJ2-2; the D gene is possibly TRBD1 (6 bases). The CDR3 consists of 21 residues. Germline-derived CDR1 and CDR2 are SGHRS and YFSETQ. V was clipped by 1 base and J by 0 bases, with 25 bases between them. The CDR3 reads CASSLYSAGVNYEANTGELFF. CDR3 sequence (DNA): TGCGCCAGCAGCTTGTACAGTGCAGGGGTAAATTATGAAGCGAACACCGGGGAGCTGTTTTTT.

The J gene is TRBJ2-5, the V gene TRBV30; perhaps TRBD1 as D (5 bases). This CDR3 spans 13 amino acids. Trimming removed 8 bases at V and 6 bases at J, with 19 bases between. Germline loops: CDR1 GTSNPN, CDR2 SVGIG (reference sequence). CDR3 nucleotide sequence: TGTGCCACCGAGCAGACAGTCGCGAAGACCCAGTACTTC. Its protein is CATEQTVAKTQYF. The full variable domain, with the rest looked up from reference TRBV30 and TRBJ2-5, is SQTIHQWPATLVQPVGSPLSLECTVEGTSNPNLYWYRQAAGRGLQLLFYSVGIGQISSEVPQNLSASRPQDRQFILSSKKLLLSDSGFYLCATEQTVAKTQYFGPGTRLLVL.

The J gene is TRBJ2-7, the V gene TRBV28; the match to TRBD2 covers 8 bases. The CDR3 is 21 residues long. V was clipped by 4 bases and J by 3 bases; unmatched bases: 26. The V gene's germline CDR1 is MDHEN and CDR2 SYDVKM. The CDR3 DNA follows: TGTGCCAGCAGTTCCACCCCTCCCTGGGGCGGGAGGACCCCGAGGCGCTACGAGCAGTACTTC. This sequence encodes CASSSTPPWGGRTPRRYEQYF.

The V call is TRBV2, the J call TRBJ1-2; TRBD1 is a possible D gene (6 bases). Germline V lookup: CDR1 SNHLY, CDR2 FYNNEI. The CDR3 extends over 13 amino acids. V was pared by 6 bases and J by 5 bases, with 13 bases between. CDR3 bases: TGTGCCAGCAGCACAGGGTGGGGGTATGGCTACACCTTC. Residues: CASSTGWGYGYTF.

This rearrangement joins TRBV5-6 to TRBJ2-7, with D hard to call. There are 14 residues in the CDR3. The germline V gene encodes CDR1 SGHDT and CDR2 YYEEEE. Trimming took 0 bases from V and 0 from J, leaving 7 bases between them. The CDR3 sequence: CASSLETYSYEQYF. Written as DNA, the CDR3 is TGTGCCAGCAGCTTGGAAACCTACTCCTACGAGCAGTACTTC. Using reference TRBV5-6 and TRBJ2-7 for the parts outside the CDR3, the full variable domain is DAGVTQSPTHLIKTRGQQVTLRCSPKSGHDTVSWYQQALGQGPQFIFQYYEEEERQRGNFPDRFSGHQFPNYSSELNVNALLLGDSALYLCASSLETYSYEQYFGPGTRLTVT.

This rearrangement joins TRBV3-1 (or the pseudogene TRBV3-2) to TRBJ2-7, with a possible D match to TRBD1 (5 bases). Germline-derived CDR1 and CDR2 are LGHDT and YNNKEL (reference sequence). CDR3 size: 14 residues. The germline V and J ends were trimmed by 1 base and 3 bases, with 10 bases remaining between them. The CDR3 nucleotides are TGTGCCAGCAGCCAAGTCCAGGGCTACTACGAGCAGTACTTC. It yields the protein CASSQVQGYYEQYF.

CDR3 loop: CASSLEQGVYTF. DNA for the CDR3: TGTGCCAGCAGCTTGGAACAGGGGGTGTACACCTTC. The chain combines TRBV5-6 with TRBJ1-2, with 8 bases lining up with TRBD1. The CDR3 length is 12 residues. Germline V lookup: CDR1 SGHDT, CDR2 YYEEEE. V lost 0 bases and J lost 11; bases outside the gene matches: 3.

The gene calls are TRBV6-1 and TRBJ1-3, with D uncertain. Between the trimmed V and J ends, which lost 3 bases and 4 bases, there was a span of 19 bases. Looked up from germline, CDR1 is MNHNS and CDR2 is SASEGT. This CDR3 comprises 17 residues. The CDR3 DNA reads TGTGCCAGCAGTGAGTTTTTTAGGAACGAAGCGGGAAACACCATATATTTT. This encodes CASSEFFRNEAGNTIYF.

V is TRBV19 and J is TRBJ2-1, with D possibly being TRBD2 (7 bases). Germline CDR1 LNHDA, CDR2 SQIVND (reference sequence). The CDR3 is 15 amino acids. V lost 3 bases to trimming and J lost 6 bases, with 15 bases between them. This CDR3 is CASSILGGQPNEQFF. The CDR3 DNA reads TGTGCCAGTAGTATTCTGGGGGGGCAGCCCAATGAGCAGTTCTTC.

The chain has TRBV7-6 and TRBJ2-7, with TRBD2 identical over 7 bases. V was clipped by 5 bases and J by 6 bases; unmatched bases: 10. Germline V gives CDR1 SGHVS, CDR2 FNYEAQ. The CDR3 is 14 residues long. The CDR3 region is CASSQMGGETEQYF. The DNA for the CDR3 is TGTGCCAGCAGCCAGATGGGGGGGGAGACCGAGCAGTACTTC.

This clone was seen just once. V is TRBV27 and J is TRBJ1-1, with 9 bases that match TRBD1. Trimming took 2 bases from V and 1 from J; bases not matched to a gene: 2. CDR1 is MNHEY, CDR2 SMNVEV, per germline (reference sequence). The CDR3 length is 15 residues. CDR3 protein: CASSLLQGANTEAFF. CDR3 nucleotide sequence: TGTGCCAGCAGTTTACTACAGGGGGCGAACACTGAAGCTTTCTTT.

The sample holds a few counts of this clone. The J gene is TRBJ1-2, the V gene TRBV5-1; D is uncertain. V lost 0 bases and J lost 0, with 3 bases in between. The CDR3 is 13 residues long. CDR1 is SGHRS, CDR2 YFSETQ, per germline. CDR3 sequence reads: CASSLDSNYGYTF. In nucleotides, the CDR3 is TGCGCCAGCAGCTTGGACTCTAACTATGGCTACACCTTC.

The chain carries TRBV6-5 and TRBJ1-1, with 7 bases identical to TRBD1. CDR1 MNHEY and CDR2 SVGAGI come from the germline V gene. This CDR3 is 15 amino acids long. J gave up 1 base and V 6 bases, and 8 bases lay outside the gene matches. This chain's CDR3 is CASSSPGQPNTEAFF. The CDR3, as DNA: TGTGCCAGCAGCTCACCGGGACAGCCGAACACTGAAGCTTTCTTT.

The rearrangement links TRBV6-1 to TRBJ1-5; D call uncertain. The V gene's germline CDR1 is MNHNS and CDR2 SASEGT. V was clipped by 3 bases and J by 0 bases, with 6 bases between them. This CDR3 has 14 residues. The CDR3 loop reads CASSDQYSNQPQHF. The CDR3 region has the DNA TGTGCCAGCAGTGATCAGTATAGCAATCAGCCCCAGCATTTT.

The chain couples TRBV5-1 to TRBJ2-1; D uncertain. The V and J ends lost 1 base and 8 bases respectively, with 7 bases between them. The CDR3 has 12 residues. In germline, CDR1 is SGHRS, CDR2 YFSETQ. The CDR3: CASSLPRDEQFF. In DNA, the CDR3 is TGCGCCAGCAGCTTGCCCCGCGATGAGCAGTTCTTC.

This clone was picked up one time. This chain links TRBV7-9 with TRBJ1-2; D uncertain. The germline CDR1 and CDR2 sequences are SEHNR and FQNEAQ (reference sequence). The CDR3 has 14 residues. V was pared by 5 bases and J by 4 bases, with 14 bases between. In DNA, the CDR3 is TGTGCCAGCAGCCTCGGGTCCTCACCCTATGGCTACACCTTC. Translated: CASSLGSSPYGYTF.